The sequence of this TCR beta chain was determined in a study of shared T cell receptors in the human thymus. Produced via immunoSEQ multiplex PCR; TCRdb's table is partial and in-frame only. The sample lists 700,000 or so clones, 80% to 90% occurring once. The data were also submitted as part of a second study, on human thymus T cells. This second report adds: Resections from corrective heart surgery supplied the thymus tissue. The authors found apparently biased V and J gene usage in thymic and blood repertoires.

The TCR originated in a girl less than two years old with a congenital heart defect. The source material was thymocytes.

The CDR3 loop is CASSQGLAGASPYEQYF. The CDR3 nucleotides read TGTGCCAGCAGCCAAGGACTAGCGGGGGCCTCCCCCTACGAGCAGTACTTC. The V gene is TRBV14, the J gene TRBJ2-7; 12 bases match TRBD2. V shed 1 base, J shed 2 bases, and the junction held 6 bases outside the gene matches. The CDR3 consists of 17 residues. CDR1 is SGHDN, CDR2 FVKESK, per germline.